This T cell receptor (beta chain) was captured in a study of identical twins. Each CDR3 protein gets one entry after TCRdb re-called the 5' RACE reads with MiXCR. The sample lists around 1.7 million distinct CDR3 sequences, around a third seen once, with about 0.3% in the top ten. Study-wide results and limits: Sequences that were out-of-frame, alpha and twin-shared displayed an excess of low generation probability.

This clonotype has just a few counts. Antigen unknown. Trimming at V came to 8 bases and at J to 1 base, leaving 8 bases not matched to a gene. This CDR3 contains 15 residues. Per germline, CDR1 MDHEN and CDR2 SYDVKM. The V gene is TRBV28, the J gene TRBJ2-3; 8 nucleotides match TRBD2. The receptor was isolated from a newborn girl in good health. Sequenced input: cord blood. The CDR3 DNA reads as TGTGCCAGCCTCCCCGGGGGGGGAGGCACAGATACGCAGTATTTT. It translates to CASLPGGGGTDTQYF.